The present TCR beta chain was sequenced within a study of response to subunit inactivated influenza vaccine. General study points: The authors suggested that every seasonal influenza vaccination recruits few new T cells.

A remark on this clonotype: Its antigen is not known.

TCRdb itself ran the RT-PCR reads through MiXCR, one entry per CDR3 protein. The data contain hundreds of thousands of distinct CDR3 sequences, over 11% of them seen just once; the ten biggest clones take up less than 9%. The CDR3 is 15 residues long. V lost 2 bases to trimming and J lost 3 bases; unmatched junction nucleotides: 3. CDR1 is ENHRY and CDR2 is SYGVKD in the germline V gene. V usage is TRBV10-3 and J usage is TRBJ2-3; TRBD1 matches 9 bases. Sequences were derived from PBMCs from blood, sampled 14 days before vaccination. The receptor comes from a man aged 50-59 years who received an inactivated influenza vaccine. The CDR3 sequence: CAISEVQGATDTQYF. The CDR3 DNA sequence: TGTGCCATCAGTGAGGTACAGGGGGCGACAGATACGCAGTATTTT.